This entry describes one T cell receptor beta chain. Antigen: not known. The data are from a study of a mutant IDH1 vaccine in newly diagnosed glioma. On the study more broadly: Visits V12 and V13 fell at weeks 35 and 47, respectively.

Libraries were prepared by immunoSEQ multiplex PCR; TCRdb keeps only in-frame clonotypes and omits some of them. The repertoire holds about 46,000 clones, with roughly 92% as singletons. Time point here: week 35, safety follow-up. Every vaccine dose comprised 300 ug of mutant IDH1 20-mer peptide plus topical imiquimod. There are 14 residues in the CDR3. Germline loops: CDR1 SEHNR, CDR2 FQNEAQ (reference sequence). V lost 0 bases to trimming and J lost 8 bases, with 11 bases between them. The sample consisted of PBMCs, taken from a glioma patient whose treatment included an IDH1 peptide vaccine. The rearrangement links TRBV7-9 to TRBJ1-3; D might be TRBD1 (6 bases). This TCR came from a middle-aged man with glioma. The CDR3 here is CASSLADRRDTIYF. The CDR3 DNA reads TGTGCCAGCAGCTTAGCCGACAGGCGGGACACCATATATTTT.